One sample yielded the 20 T cell receptor beta chains listed below, sequenced in a study of neurological immune-mediated disorders. TCRdb analysed the 5' RACE reads with MiXCR anew, one entry per CDR3 protein. The table has roughly 30,000 distinct CDR3 sequences, about 6.9% seen once; the top ten hold about 9%. The sequenced sample consisted of PBMCs. The receptors were gathered from a woman between 45 and 65 years old in good health.

The V and J genes are TRBV6-1 and TRBJ2-2; unclear D gene. V gave up 3 bases and J gave up 4 bases, with 0 bases separating them. The germline gives CDR1 MNHNS, CDR2 SASEGT. The length of the CDR3 is 11 residues. CDR3 DNA sequence: TGTGCCAGCAGTGACACCGGGGAGCTGTTTTTT. Translated: CASSDTGELFF.

This clonotype has at least ten counts. V gene TRBV9 combines with J gene TRBJ2-1, with 13 bases that match TRBD2. The length of the CDR3 is 14 residues. Germline assignment: CDR1 SGDLS and CDR2 YYNGEE. The ends lost 3 bases at V and 15 bases at J; junction bases unmatched: 9. Written as DNA, the CDR3 is TGTGCCAGCAGCGGGGGACTAGCGGGGATCTTTGTGTTCTTC. As protein: CASSGGLAGIFVFF.

This clonotype was counted at least ten times. The chain is built from TRBV6-1 and TRBJ2-7, with a weak D call TRBD2 (5 bases). The CDR3 has 14 residues. CDR1 is MNHNS and CDR2 is SASEGT in the germline V gene. Trimming left V 4 bases short and J 2 bases short, with 12 bases between. CDR3 loop: CASSAEGPTYEQYF. Written as DNA, the CDR3 is TGTGCCAGCAGTGCCGAGGGTCCAACCTACGAGCAGTACTTC.

This clonotype came up many times. V usage is TRBV29-1 and J usage is TRBJ2-2, with D possibly matching TRBD2 (6 bases). The CDR3 totals 12 residues. The germline V gene encodes CDR1 SQVTM and CDR2 ANQGSEA. Trimming pared 7 bases from V and 1 base from J, leaving 7 bases between. CDR3 bases: TGCAGCGGGGGACTGAACACCGGGGAGCTGTTTTTT. Protein product: CSGGLNTGELFF.

This clonotype was observed a few times. Given the absence of the conserved phenylalanine or tryptophan at the CDR3 end, a read error is likely. No DNA is shown, since the ends of the CDR3 on it are uncertain; the CDR3 is the one TCRdb lists. This chain links TRBV5-1 with TRBJ1-2; TRBD1, the table's D call, lacks a check against the DNA. The CDR3 is made up of 14 amino acids, end residues included. Germline V lookup: CDR1 SGHRS, CDR2 YFSETQ. This CDR3 reads CASSLEGQGYGYTC.

This clonotype was counted at least ten times. The chain joins TRBV6-1 to TRBJ2-5, with TRBD2 as a possible D gene (6 bases). CDR1 MNHNS and CDR2 SASEGT come from the germline V gene. The CDR3 is 15 residues long. Deletions cut 4 bases from V and 2 bases from J, with 14 bases between. The CDR3 region has the DNA TGTGCCAGCAGTGTCGACCGCGGGATGCAAGAGACCCAGTACTTC. It yields the protein CASSVDRGMQETQYF.

This clonotype was observed many times. V and J are TRBV5-1 and TRBJ2-7; TRBD1 matches 8 bases. This CDR3 is built from 15 residues. Germline V CDR1 and CDR2: SGHRS, YFSETQ. V shed 3 bases, J shed 4 bases, and the junction held 9 bases outside the gene matches. The CDR3 is CASSSGQAPRYEQYF. In nucleotides, the CDR3 is TGCGCCAGCAGCTCGGGACAGGCACCAAGATACGAGCAGTACTTC.

As concerns this clonotype: One junction end does not reproduce the germline sequence, and a read error may be involved. The genes are TRBV12-3 or TRBV12-4 and TRBJ1-5; possible D gene TRBD1, 5 bases. CDR3 size: 13 residues. The chain's CDR3 is CASTGGFNQPQHF. The CDR3 DNA sequence: TGTGCTAGCACGGGGGGGTTCAATCAGCCCCAGCATTTT.

This clonotype came up many times. The chain employs TRBV10-3 and TRBJ2-5; the match to TRBD1 covers 7 bases. Germline V lookup: CDR1 ENHRY, CDR2 SYGVKD. The CDR3 loop spans 14 amino acids. V shed 3 bases, J shed 2 bases, and the junction held 3 bases outside the gene matches. The CDR3: CAISDPGQQETQYF. CDR3 in DNA: TGTGCCATCAGTGACCCGGGACAGCAAGAGACCCAGTACTTC.

This clonotype has only a few counts. The rearrangement joins TRBV27 to TRBJ2-1, with D perhaps matching TRBD1 or TRBD2 (5 bases each). The CDR3 is made up of 12 amino acids. Germline assignment: CDR1 MNHEY and CDR2 SMNVEV (reference sequence). The germline V and J ends were trimmed by 5 bases and 9 bases, with 11 bases remaining between them. The CDR3 is CASSGTAAEQFF. In DNA, the CDR3 is TGTGCCAGCAGTGGGACGGCGGCTGAGCAGTTCTTC.

J is TRBJ1-6 and V is TRBV6-6; D gene ambiguous. Trimming pared 6 bases from V and 7 bases from J, leaving 16 bases between. CDR1 MNHNY and CDR2 SVGAGI come from the germline V gene (reference sequence). This CDR3 has 15 residues. The CDR3 DNA sequence: TGTGCCAGCAGGGCCCCCGGGCAGGCGAATTCACCCCTCCACTTT. It yields the protein CASRAPGQANSPLHF.

V usage is TRBV19 and J usage is TRBJ1-1; TRBD1 agrees at 8 bases. The CDR3 loop spans 16 amino acids. V lost 7 bases and J lost 2; bases outside the gene matches: 12. CDR1 is LNHDA, CDR2 SQIVND, per germline (reference sequence). CDR3 nucleotides: TGTGCCAGTACCATCCAGGGGGCTGTCGGTAACACTGAAGCTTTCTTT. Translation: CASTIQGAVGNTEAFF. Filled out from reference TRBV19 and TRBJ1-1, the complete variable domain reads DGGITQSPKYLFRKEGQNVTLSCEQNLNHDAMYWYRQDPGQGLRLIYYSQIVNDFQKGDIAEGYSVSREKKESFPLTVTSAQKNPTAFYLCASTIQGAVGNTEAFFGQGTRLTVV.

Turning to this clonotype: The junction departs from germline at one end; a sequencing error may be responsible. The V call is TRBV4-2, the J call TRBJ2-2, with D tentatively TRBD2 (5 bases). Germline CDR1 LGHNA, CDR2 YNFKEQ. The CDR3 is 15 amino acids. The CDR3 region is CASSQHRANTGELSF. DNA for the CDR3: TGTGCCAGTAGCCAGCACAGAGCGAACACCGGGGAGCTGTCTTTT.

This clonotype was counted many times. V is TRBV7-9 and J is TRBJ2-2, with D unclear. The germline V gene has CDR1 SEHNR and CDR2 FQNEAQ (reference sequence). This CDR3 is 16 amino acids long. V lost 5 bases to trimming and J lost 0 bases, with 13 bases between them. DNA of the CDR3: TGTGCCAGCAGCCCCCGTGGCGCTCCGAACACCGGGGAGCTGTTTTTT. Amino acid sequence: CASSPRGAPNTGELFF.

This clonotype was seen ten or more times. The genes are TRBV7-9 and TRBJ2-3; 8 bases match TRBD2. V was clipped by 5 bases and J by 10 bases; unmatched bases: 5. The CDR3 contains 12 residues. The V gene's germline CDR1 is SEHNR and CDR2 FQNEAQ (reference sequence). In DNA, the CDR3 is TGTGCCAGCAGCGAGTACGGGAGGGCGCAGTATTTT. Amino acids: CASSEYGRAQYF.

This clonotype was picked up many times. V and J are TRBV7-2 and TRBJ1-1; a possible D gene is TRBD1 (6 bases). Trimming left V 3 bases short and J 5 bases short, with 7 bases between. CDR3 size: 12 residues. Germline CDR1 is SGHTA and CDR2 is FQGNSA. The CDR3 bases are TGTGCCAGCAGCTTTCAGGGGACTGAAGCTTTCTTT. This encodes CASSFQGTEAFF. The variable domain in full, completed from reference TRBV7-2 and TRBJ1-1, reads GAGVSQSPSNKVTEKGKDVELRCDPISGHTALYWYRQSLGQGLEFLIYFQGNSAPDKSGLPSDRFSAERTGGSVSTLTIQRTQQEDSAVYLCASSFQGTEAFFGQGTRLTVV.

There are many counts of this clonotype. This rearrangement joins TRBV7-2 to TRBJ2-1; weak D call: TRBD2 (6 bases). V dropped 8 bases and J dropped 1 base, with 12 bases sitting between them. CDR3 length: 14 residues. The germline CDR1 and CDR2 sequences are SGHTA and FQGNSA. DNA for the CDR3: TGTGCCAGCGGGGGGAGAGGTTCCTACAATGAGCAGTTCTTC. Translating it yields CASGGRGSYNEQFF.

The table lists this clonotype with many counts. The chain joins TRBV6-6 to TRBJ2-2; 10 nucleotides match TRBD2. CDR1 and CDR2 from the germline V gene are MNHNY and SVGAGI (reference sequence). This CDR3 is built from 19 residues. J gave up 1 base and V 2 bases, and 10 bases lay outside the gene matches. The CDR3: CASSYPSASGGWNTGELFF. CDR3 in DNA: TGTGCCAGCAGTTACCCCTCGGCTAGCGGGGGATGGAACACCGGGGAGCTGTTTTTT.

This clonotype showed up many times. The CDR3 DNA reads TGTGCCAGCAGCCAAGATTTGGGGGTTCGGGCACCCCTCCACTTT. It encodes CASSQDLGVRAPLHF. The chain has TRBV3-1 and TRBJ1-6; D is possibly TRBD1 (5 bases). The V gene lost 0 bases and the J gene lost 11 bases, with 14 bases spanning the gap. In germline, CDR1 is LGHDT, CDR2 YNNKEL (reference sequence). CDR3 length: 15 residues.

The chain uses TRBV7-2 and TRBJ1-4; D remains ambiguous. Germline lookup yields CDR1 SGHTA and CDR2 FQGNSA. The CDR3 runs 15 residues. V was trimmed by 7 bases and J by 2 bases, leaving 14 bases between them. CDR3 amino acids: CASTRGGTTNEKLFF. DNA for the CDR3: TGTGCCAGCACCCGGGGAGGTACCACTAATGAAAAACTGTTTTTT.